Listed below are T cell receptor beta chains from one sample, sequenced in a study of cytomegalovirus exposure and HLA in healthy donors. This table comes from immunoSEQ multiplex PCR, and its TCRdb copy is limited to in-frame clones, with some not included. Its table lists 95,000 to 150,000 clones. Sequenced sample: PBMCs. The receptors originated from a man younger than 35 in good health and CMV-seronegative. CDR3s include the opening cysteine and the closing phenylalanine or tryptophan. D genes are given only for firm matches.

TRBJ1-2 | TRBV12-5 | TRBD1 | TGTGCTAGTGGTTTGGTCACAGGGGATGAAGGCTACACCTTC | CASGLVTGDEGYTF
TRBJ1-1 | TRBV5-6 | NA | TGTGCCAGCAGCCCCGGGAGCACTGAAGCTTTCTTT | CASSPGSTEAFF
TRBJ1-5 | TRBV5-1 | TRBD1 | TGCGCCAGCAGCCTTAATCCGGGACAGCTCAATCAGCCCCAGCATTTT | CASSLNPGQLNQPQHF
TRBJ2-7 | TRBV4-2 | TRBD2 | TGTGCCAGCAGCGCCGGTGGTAGCGGGGTCTACGAGCAGTACTTC | CASSAGGSGVYEQYF
TRBJ1-1 | TRBV11-1 | NA | TGTGCCAGCAGCTTAGCACACAGTTTGAACACTGAAGCTTTCTTT | CASSLAHSLNTEAFF
TRBJ1-1 | TRBV9 | TRBD1 | TGTGCCAGCAGCGTAGGCGGACAGGGCACTGAAGCTTTCTTT | CASSVGGQGTEAFF
TRBJ1-1 | TRBV11-2 | NA | TGTGCCAGCGAAATCGGGATGAACACTGAAGCTTTCTTT | CASEIGMNTEAFF
TRBJ2-2 | TRBV30 | NA | TGTGCCTGGAGTGTCGGGGTTTTGCACACCGGGGAGCTGTTTTTT | CAWSVGVLHTGELFF
TRBJ2-1 | TRBV6-1 | TRBD1 | TGTGCCAGCAGGCCCGGGACAGGGGGCAATGAGCAGTTCTTC | CASRPGTGGNEQFF
TRBJ2-7 | TRBV28 | TRBD2 | TGTGCCACGCGGGGGTTTTTCTACGAGCAGTACTTC | CATRGFFYEQYF
TRBJ2-1 | TRBV9 | TRBD2 | TGTGCCAGCAGCGTTCGGGGGGGCAGCAATGAGCAGTTCTTC | CASSVRGGSNEQFF
TRBJ2-2 | TRBV7-9 | TRBD2 | TGTGCCCCAGCGGGGGTAAGCACCGGGGAGCTGTTTTTT | CAPAGVSTGELFF
TRBJ2-7 | TRBV5-4 | TRBD1 | TGTGCCAGCAGCCTAGGGACAGCCCCTGCGTACGAGCAGTACTTC | CASSLGTAPAYEQYF
TRBJ1-6 | TRBV30 | TRBD1 | TGTGCCTGGACCCGGGACAGGACCCTCCACTTT | CAWTRDRTLHF
TRBJ2-1 | TRBV7-2 | NA | TGTGCCAGCAGCTTATCGTCCGGGAATTACAATGAGCAGTTCTTC | CASSLSSGNYNEQFF
TRBJ2-7 | TRBV27 | TRBD1 | TGTGCCAGCAGCTCGACCACAGGGGACAAGTCCTACGAGCAGTACTTC | CASSSTTGDKSYEQYF